This T cell receptor beta chain comes out of a study of blood T cell repertoires in COVID-19. About the research overall: Sample material is recorded as cDNA or gDNA derived from T cells, B-cell-depleted T cells, or PBMCs.

Authors' data handling: It was from reference gene primer amplification that nucleated cell counts were estimated. Generated by immunoSEQ multiplex PCR, the TCRdb table keeps only in-frame clones and is missing some. The DNA gave D and trimming, while V, J and clone size come from that table. The repertoire holds 240,000 or so clones, roughly 90% seen once, with 6.2% in the top ten. Germline CDR1 LGHNT, CDR2 FRNRAP. Deletions cut 6 bases from V and 4 bases from J, with 12 bases between. This CDR3 spans 13 amino acids. The receptor was isolated from a man aged 55-75 years with acute or convalescent COVID-19. Source material: peripheral blood. V usage is TRBV12-5 and J usage is TRBJ1-1; D is perhaps TRBD1 (6 bases). As DNA, the CDR3 is TGTGCTAGTGGAACAGGGTATGGCACTGAAGCTTTCTTT. Encoded protein: CASGTGYGTEAFF. Full variable domain (remainder filled in from reference TRBV12-5 and TRBJ1-1): DARVTQTPRHKVTEMGQEVTMRCQPILGHNTVFWYRQTMMQGLELLAYFRNRAPLDDSGMPKDRFSAEMPDATLATLKIQPSEPRDSAVYFCASGTGYGTEAFFGQGTRLTVV.